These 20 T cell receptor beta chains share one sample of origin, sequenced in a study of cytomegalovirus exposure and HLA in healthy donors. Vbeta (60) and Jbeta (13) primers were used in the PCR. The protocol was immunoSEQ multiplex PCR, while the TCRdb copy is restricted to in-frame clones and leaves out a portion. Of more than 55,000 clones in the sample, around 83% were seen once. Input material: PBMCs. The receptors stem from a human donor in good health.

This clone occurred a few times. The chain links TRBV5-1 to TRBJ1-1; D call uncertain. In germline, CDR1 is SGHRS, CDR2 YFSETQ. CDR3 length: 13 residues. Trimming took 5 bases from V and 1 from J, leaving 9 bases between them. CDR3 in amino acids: CASRFGGNTEAFF. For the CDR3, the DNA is TGCGCCAGCAGGTTTGGCGGGAACACTGAAGCTTTCTTT.

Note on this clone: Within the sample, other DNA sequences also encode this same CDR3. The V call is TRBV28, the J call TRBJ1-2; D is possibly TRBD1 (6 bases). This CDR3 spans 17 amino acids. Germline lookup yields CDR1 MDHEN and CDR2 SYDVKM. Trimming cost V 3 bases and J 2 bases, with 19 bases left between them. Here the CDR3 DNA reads TGTGCCAGCAGTTTTAAAAGGGCAGTGACAGGCAACTATGGCTACACCTTC. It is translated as CASSFKRAVTGNYGYTF.

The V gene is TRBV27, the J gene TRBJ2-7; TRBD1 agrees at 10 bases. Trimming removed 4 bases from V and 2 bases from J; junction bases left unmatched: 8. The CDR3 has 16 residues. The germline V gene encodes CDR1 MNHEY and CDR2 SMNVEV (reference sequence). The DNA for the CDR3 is TGTGCCAGCAGTTCGATTGGGGGACAGGGGCCCTACGAGCAGTACTTC. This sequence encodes CASSSIGGQGPYEQYF.

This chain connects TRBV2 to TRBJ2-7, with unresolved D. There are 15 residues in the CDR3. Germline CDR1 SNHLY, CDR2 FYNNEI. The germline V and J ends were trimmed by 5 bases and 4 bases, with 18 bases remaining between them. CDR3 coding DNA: TGTGCCAGCAGTTCTGACACCGTCCGAATTTACGAGCAGTACTTC. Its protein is CASSSDTVRIYEQYF.

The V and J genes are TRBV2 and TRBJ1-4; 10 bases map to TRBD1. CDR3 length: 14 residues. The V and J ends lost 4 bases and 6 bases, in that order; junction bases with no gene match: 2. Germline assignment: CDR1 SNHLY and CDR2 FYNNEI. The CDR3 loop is CASSGGTGDEKLFF. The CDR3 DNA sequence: TGTGCCAGCAGTGGCGGGACAGGGGATGAAAAACTGTTTTTT.

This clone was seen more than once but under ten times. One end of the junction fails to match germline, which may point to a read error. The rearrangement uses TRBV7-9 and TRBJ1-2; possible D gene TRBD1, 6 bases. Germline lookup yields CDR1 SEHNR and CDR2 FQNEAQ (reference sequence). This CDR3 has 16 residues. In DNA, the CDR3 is TGTTCCAGCAGTCTATACCGACAGGAAGCCAACTATGGCTACACCTTC. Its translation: CSSSLYRQEANYGYTF.

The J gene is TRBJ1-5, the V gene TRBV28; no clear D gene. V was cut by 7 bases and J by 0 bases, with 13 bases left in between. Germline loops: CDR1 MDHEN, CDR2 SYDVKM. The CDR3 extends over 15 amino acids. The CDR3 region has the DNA TGTGCCAGCACCTCCGAGTGGTATAGCAATCAGCCCCAGCATTTT. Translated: CASTSEWYSNQPQHF.

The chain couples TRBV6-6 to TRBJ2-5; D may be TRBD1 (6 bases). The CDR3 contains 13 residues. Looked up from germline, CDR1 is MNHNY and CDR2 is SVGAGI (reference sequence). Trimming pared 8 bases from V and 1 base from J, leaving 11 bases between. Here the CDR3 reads CASQTGSQETQYF. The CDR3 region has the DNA TGTGCCAGCCAGACAGGCTCCCAAGAGACCCAGTACTTC.

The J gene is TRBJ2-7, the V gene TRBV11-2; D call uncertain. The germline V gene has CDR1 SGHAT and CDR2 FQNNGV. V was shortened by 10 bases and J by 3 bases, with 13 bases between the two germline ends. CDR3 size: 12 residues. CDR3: CATARPGYEQYF. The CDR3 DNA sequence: TGTGCCACTGCCCGGCCGGGCTACGAGCAGTACTTC.

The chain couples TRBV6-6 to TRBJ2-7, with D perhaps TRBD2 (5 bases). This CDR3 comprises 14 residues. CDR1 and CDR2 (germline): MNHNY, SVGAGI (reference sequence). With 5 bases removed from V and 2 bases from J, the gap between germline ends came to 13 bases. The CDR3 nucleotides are TGTGCCAGCAGTCACGGACGGAGGACCTACGAGCAGTACTTC. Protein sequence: CASSHGRRTYEQYF.

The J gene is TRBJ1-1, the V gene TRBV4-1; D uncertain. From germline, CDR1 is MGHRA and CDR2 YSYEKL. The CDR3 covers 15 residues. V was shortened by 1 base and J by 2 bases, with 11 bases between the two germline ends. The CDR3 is CASSQVVTPNTEAFF. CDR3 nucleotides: TGCGCCAGCAGCCAAGTCGTGACACCAAACACTGAAGCTTTCTTT.

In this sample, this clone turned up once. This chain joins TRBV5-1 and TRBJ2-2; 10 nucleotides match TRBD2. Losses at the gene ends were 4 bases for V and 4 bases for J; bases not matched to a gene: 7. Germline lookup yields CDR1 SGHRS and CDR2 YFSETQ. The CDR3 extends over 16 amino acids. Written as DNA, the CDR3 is TGCGCCAGCAGCCCCTCAACTAGCGGGGTCACCGGGGAGCTGTTTTTT. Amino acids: CASSPSTSGVTGELFF.

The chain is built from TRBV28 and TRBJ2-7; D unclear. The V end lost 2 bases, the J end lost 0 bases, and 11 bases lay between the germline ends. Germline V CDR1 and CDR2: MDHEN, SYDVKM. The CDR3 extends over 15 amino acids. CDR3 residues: CASSLDLARSYEQYF. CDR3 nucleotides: TGTGCCAGCAGTTTAGATCTGGCACGCTCCTACGAGCAGTACTTC. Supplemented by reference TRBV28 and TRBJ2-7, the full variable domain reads DVKVTQSSRYLVKRTGEKVFLECVQDMDHENMFWYRQDPGLGLRLIYFSYDVKMKEKGDIPEGYSVSREKKERFSLILESASTNQTSMYLCASSLDLARSYEQYFGPGTRLTVT.

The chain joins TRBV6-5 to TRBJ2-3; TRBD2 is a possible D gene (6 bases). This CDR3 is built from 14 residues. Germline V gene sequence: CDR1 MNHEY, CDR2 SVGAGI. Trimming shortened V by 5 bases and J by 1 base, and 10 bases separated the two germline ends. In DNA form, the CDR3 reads TGTGCCAGCAGTACGGGGGATCGCACAGATACGCAGTATTTT. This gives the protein CASSTGDRTDTQYF.

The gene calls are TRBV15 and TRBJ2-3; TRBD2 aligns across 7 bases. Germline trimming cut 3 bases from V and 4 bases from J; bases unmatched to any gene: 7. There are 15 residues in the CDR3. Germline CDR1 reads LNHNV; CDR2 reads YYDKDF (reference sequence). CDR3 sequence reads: CATSSGGRNPDTQYF. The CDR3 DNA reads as TGTGCCACCAGCAGTGGCGGGAGAAATCCAGATACGCAGTATTTT.

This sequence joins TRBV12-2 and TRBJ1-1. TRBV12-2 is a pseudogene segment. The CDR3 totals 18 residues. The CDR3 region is CASRLAFFRRVMNTEAFF. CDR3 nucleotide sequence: TGTGCAAGTCGCTTAGCGTTTTTCCGGCGGGTAATGAACACTGAAGCTTTCTTT.

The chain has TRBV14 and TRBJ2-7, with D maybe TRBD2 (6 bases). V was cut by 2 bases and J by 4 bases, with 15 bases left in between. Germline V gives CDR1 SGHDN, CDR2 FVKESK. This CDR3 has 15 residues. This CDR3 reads CASSQSQEGRYEQYF. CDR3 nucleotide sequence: TGTGCCAGCAGCCAATCCCAGGAGGGCCGATACGAGCAGTACTTC.

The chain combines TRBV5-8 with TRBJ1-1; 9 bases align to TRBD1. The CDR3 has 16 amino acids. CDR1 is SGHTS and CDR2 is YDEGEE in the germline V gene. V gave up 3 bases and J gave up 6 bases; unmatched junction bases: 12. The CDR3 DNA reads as TGTGCCAGCAGCTCGTACGACTACAGGGGGCCCGCTGAAGCTTTCTTT. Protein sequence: CASSSYDYRGPAEAFF.

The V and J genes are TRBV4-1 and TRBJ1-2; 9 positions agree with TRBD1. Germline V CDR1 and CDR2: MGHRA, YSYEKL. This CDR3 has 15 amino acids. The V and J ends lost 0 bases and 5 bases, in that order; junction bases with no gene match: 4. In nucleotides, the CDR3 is TGCGCCAGCAGCCAAGATAGGGACAGGGTTTATGGCTACACCTTC. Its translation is CASSQDRDRVYGYTF.

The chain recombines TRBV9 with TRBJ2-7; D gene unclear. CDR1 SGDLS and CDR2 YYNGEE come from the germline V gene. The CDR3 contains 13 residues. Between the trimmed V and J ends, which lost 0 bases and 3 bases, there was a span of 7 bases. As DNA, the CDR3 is TGTGCCAGCAGCGTAGGCGTTAGCTACGAGCAGTACTTC. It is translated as CASSVGVSYEQYF.